The clone carrying this T cell receptor (beta chain) was found once. Sequencing was performed with immunoSEQ multiplex PCR; in TCRdb, only in-frame clones are kept and a portion is missing. The sample has 45,000 to 65,000 clones, 70% to 90% seen once; the top ten hold roughly 13%. The germline V and J ends were trimmed by 0 bases and 5 bases, with 14 bases remaining between them. This CDR3 contains 16 residues. CDR1 and CDR2 (germline): PRHDT, FYEKMQ (reference sequence). This sample was included in a study of OX40 agonist ivuxolimab in advanced cancers. V gene TRBV13 combines with J gene TRBJ2-1; maybe TRBD2 (6 bases). The material sequenced was CD4+ or CD8+ T cells sorted from blood, taken in a trial of the OX40 agonist ivuxolimab. This sequence originates from an adult with an advanced solid tumor such as melanoma, head and neck, liver or kidney cancer. CDR3 in DNA: TGTGCCAGCAGCTTAGGCCAGGACTATAGACACAATGAGCAGTTCTTC. Translating gives CASSLGQDYRHNEQFF. The full variable domain, completed using reference TRBV13 and TRBJ2-1, is AAGVIQSPRHLIKEKRETATLKCYPIPRHDTVYWYQQGPGQDPQFLISFYEKMQSDKGSIPDRFSAQQFSDYHSELNMSSLELGDSALYFCASSLGQDYRHNEQFFGPGTRLTVL.